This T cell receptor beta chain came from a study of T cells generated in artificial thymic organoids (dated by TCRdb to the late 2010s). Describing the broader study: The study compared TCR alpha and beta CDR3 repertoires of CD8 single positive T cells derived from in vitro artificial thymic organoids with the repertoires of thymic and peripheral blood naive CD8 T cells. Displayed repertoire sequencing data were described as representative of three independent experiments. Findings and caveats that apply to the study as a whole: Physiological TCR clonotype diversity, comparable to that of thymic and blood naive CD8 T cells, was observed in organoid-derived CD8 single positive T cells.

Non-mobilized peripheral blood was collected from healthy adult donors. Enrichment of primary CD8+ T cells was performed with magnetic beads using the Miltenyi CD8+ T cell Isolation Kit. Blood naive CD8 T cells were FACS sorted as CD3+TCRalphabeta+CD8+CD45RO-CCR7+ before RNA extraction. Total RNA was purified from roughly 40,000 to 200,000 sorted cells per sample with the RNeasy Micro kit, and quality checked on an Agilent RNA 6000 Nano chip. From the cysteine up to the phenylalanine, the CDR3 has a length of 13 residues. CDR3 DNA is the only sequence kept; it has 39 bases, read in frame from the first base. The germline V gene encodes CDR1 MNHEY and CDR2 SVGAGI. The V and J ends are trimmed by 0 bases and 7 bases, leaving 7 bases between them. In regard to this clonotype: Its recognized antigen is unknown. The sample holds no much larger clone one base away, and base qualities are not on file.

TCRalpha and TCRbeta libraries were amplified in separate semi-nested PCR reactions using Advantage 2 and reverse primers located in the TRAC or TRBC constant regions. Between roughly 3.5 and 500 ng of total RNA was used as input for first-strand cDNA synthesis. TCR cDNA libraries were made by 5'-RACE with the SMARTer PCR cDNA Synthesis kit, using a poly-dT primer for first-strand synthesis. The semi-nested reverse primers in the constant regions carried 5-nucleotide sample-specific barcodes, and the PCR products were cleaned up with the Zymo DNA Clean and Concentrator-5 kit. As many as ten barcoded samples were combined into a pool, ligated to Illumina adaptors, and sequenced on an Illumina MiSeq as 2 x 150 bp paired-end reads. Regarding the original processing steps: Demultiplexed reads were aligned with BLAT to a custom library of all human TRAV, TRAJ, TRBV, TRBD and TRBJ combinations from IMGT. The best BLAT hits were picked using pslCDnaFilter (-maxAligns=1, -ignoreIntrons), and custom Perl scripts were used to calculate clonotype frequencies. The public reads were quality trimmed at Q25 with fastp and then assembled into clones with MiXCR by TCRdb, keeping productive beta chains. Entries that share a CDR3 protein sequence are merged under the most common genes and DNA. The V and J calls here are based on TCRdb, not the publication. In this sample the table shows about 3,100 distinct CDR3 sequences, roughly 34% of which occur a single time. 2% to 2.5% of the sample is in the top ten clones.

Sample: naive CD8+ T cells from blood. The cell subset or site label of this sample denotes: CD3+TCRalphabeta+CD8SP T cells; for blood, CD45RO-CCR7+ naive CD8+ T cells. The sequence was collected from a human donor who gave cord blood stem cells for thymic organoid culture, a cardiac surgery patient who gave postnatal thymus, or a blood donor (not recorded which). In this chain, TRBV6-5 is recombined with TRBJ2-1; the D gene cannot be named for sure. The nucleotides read TGTGCCAGCAGTTACTCGCGTGGGAATGAGCAGTTCTTC. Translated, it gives CASSYSRGNEQFF.